The rows below give T cell receptor beta chains drawn from one sample of a study of blood T cell repertoires in COVID-19. Here immunoSEQ multiplex PCR was the method, and the copy in TCRdb shows in-frame clones only, minus some. The sample yields hundreds of thousands of clones, roughly 83% seen once. The sequenced sample consisted of peripheral blood. These receptors originate from an elderly woman with acute or convalescent COVID-19. Each CDR3 is given with its conserved first and last residue. The D gene is left open where the match is weak. Size values are once, few and many counts, or a class for expanded clones, and some rows have none.

TRBV19	TRBJ2-1	NA	TRBD2	TGTGCCAGTAGTATAGATACGGTAACTAGCGGAAAGTTCTTC	CASSIDTVTSGKFF
TRBV28	TRBJ1-1	NA	TRBD1	TGTGCCAGCAGTTCACCCAGGGGGGCTGAAGCTTTCTTT	CASSSPRGAEAFF
TRBV5-1	TRBJ2-2	NA	TRBD2	TGCGCCAGCAGCTTGGTGGGGACTAGCTCCACCGGGGAGCTGTTTTTT	CASSLVGTSSTGELFF
TRBV19	TRBJ1-5	NA	TRBD1	TGTGCCAGTAGCCGGGGACAGACTGGTCAGCCCCAGCATTTT	CASSRGQTGQPQHF
TRBV5-1	TRBJ2-1	once	TRBD2	TGCGCCAGCAGCTTGGCCCCGACTAGCGGGGTGGTCGAGTTCTTC	CASSLAPTSGVVEFF
TRBV2	TRBJ2-1	NA	NA	TGTGCCAGCAGTTCTAGAACCGGGACTAGGGGGCTCAATGAGCAGTTCTTC	CASSSRTGTRGLNEQFF
TRBV18	TRBJ2-7	once	TRBD2	TGTGCCAGCTCACAACGGACTAGCGGGGTAACCTACGAGCAGTACTTC	CASSQRTSGVTYEQYF
TRBV3-1/TRBV3-2	TRBJ2-5	NA	NA	TGTGCCAGCAGCCAAGGAAACTTCGCGCCACAGGCCCAGTACTTC	CASSQGNFAPQAQYF
TRBV27	TRBJ1-5	NA	NA	TGTGCCAGCAGTTTATTGGGCCAGCCCCAGCATTTT	CASSLLGQPQHF
TRBV3-1/TRBV3-2	TRBJ1-1	NA	NA	TGTGCCAGCAGCCAAGGTCGCCGGGGTGGTACTGAAGCTTTCTTT	CASSQGRRGGTEAFF
TRBV5-6	TRBJ2-2	NA	NA	TGTGCCAGCAGTCGTGGGGGGGCCACCGGGGAGCTGTTTTTT	CASSRGGATGELFF
TRBV4-1	TRBJ2-7	NA	TRBD1	TGCGCCAGCAGCCAAGTCACAGGGGGCTCCTACGAGCAGTACTTC	CASSQVTGGSYEQYF
TRBV5-1	TRBJ1-6	once	TRBD1	TGCGCCAGCAGCCCCGGGACAGGGGCAGGGAATTCACCCCTCCACTTT	CASSPGTGAGNSPLHF
TRBV24-1	TRBJ2-7	NA	NA	TGTGCCACCAGTGATAGCCCGTCGGGGGAGCAGTACTTC	CATSDSPSGEQYF
TRBV9	TRBJ1-3	NA	NA	TGTGCCAGCAGCCCTAGAGGGGGGGCCCACTCTGGAAACACCATATATTTT	CASSPRGGAHSGNTIYF
TRBV28	TRBJ1-4	NA	TRBD1	TGTGCCAGCAGTCGGCGGCAGGGGGTAAATGAAAAACTGTTTTTT	CASSRRQGVNEKLFF
TRBV29-1	TRBJ1-1	NA	NA	TGCAGCGTCTACTTCACTGAAGCTTTCTTT	CSVYFTEAFF